One sample yielded the 32 T cell receptor beta chains listed below, sequenced in a study of response to subunit inactivated influenza vaccine. TCRdb analysed the RT-PCR reads with MiXCR anew, one entry per CDR3 protein. The sample contains about 650,000 distinct CDR3 sequences, roughly 14% of which appear only once. The material was PBMCs from blood, obtained 11 to 12 days after vaccination. These receptors came from a man aged 50 or older who received an inactivated influenza vaccine.

In this sample, this clonotype turned up many times. J is TRBJ2-1 and V is TRBV20-1; D perhaps matches TRBD2 (5 bases). CDR1 is DFQATT and CDR2 is SNEGSKA in the germline V gene (reference sequence). V was trimmed by 7 bases and J by 0 bases, leaving 16 bases between them. CDR3 length: 15 residues. The CDR3 sequence: CSDSPRSGSYNEQFF. The CDR3, as DNA: TGCAGTGATTCCCCGCGGAGCGGCTCCTACAATGAGCAGTTCTTC.

This clonotype was seen repeatedly, ten times or more. V gene TRBV20-1 combines with J gene TRBJ2-3; 8 nucleotides agree with TRBD2. Trimming cost V 6 bases and J 4 bases; bases outside gene matches: 9. CDR3 size: 14 residues. Germline V gives CDR1 DFQATT, CDR2 SNEGSKA (reference sequence). The CDR3 DNA is TGCAGTGCCAGACCGGGAGGGCCCGCAGATACGCAGTATTTT. Translation: CSARPGGPADTQYF.

This clonotype was seen a few times. J is TRBJ1-5 and V is TRBV29-1, with D maybe TRBD1 (6 bases). The CDR3 is made up of 19 amino acids. Germline-derived CDR1 and CDR2 are SQVTM and ANQGSEA. V dropped 4 bases and J dropped 2 bases, with 27 bases sitting between them. The CDR3 nucleotides are TGCAGCGTTGGGGGGCGGGGACCCAGGGGAGGATCCGGCAATCAGCCCCAGCATTTT. This encodes CSVGGRGPRGGSGNQPQHF.

J is TRBJ1-6 and V is TRBV4-2; no definite D call. V was pared by 0 bases and J by 2 bases, with 5 bases between. The V gene's germline CDR1 is LGHNA and CDR2 YNFKEQ. This CDR3 contains 15 residues. Written as DNA, the CDR3 is TGTGCCAGCAGCCAAGAAGGCCCCTATAATTCACCCCTCCACTTT. Translation gives CASSQEGPYNSPLHF.

The chain couples TRBV5-1 to TRBJ2-1; D is possibly TRBD1 (6 bases). This CDR3 comprises 17 residues. V dropped 0 bases and J dropped 2 bases, with 15 bases sitting between them. Germline V gene lookup returns CDR1 SGHRS and CDR2 YFSETQ. The DNA for the CDR3 is TGCGCCAGCAGCTTGGACCCGCGACAGGTAACCTACAATGAGCAGTTCTTC. This translates into CASSLDPRQVTYNEQFF.

The V gene is TRBV30, the J gene TRBJ2-2; TRBD1 might be the D (5 bases). Germline CDR1 is GTSNPN and CDR2 is SVGIG (reference sequence). The length of the CDR3 is 13 residues. The V and J ends lost 0 bases and 6 bases respectively, with 8 bases between them. The CDR3 region is CAWSVTDAGELFF. In nucleotides, the CDR3 is TGTGCCTGGAGTGTGACAGACGCCGGGGAGCTGTTTTTT.

The V and J genes are TRBV2 and TRBJ2-7; D is undetermined. Between the trimmed V and J ends, which lost 5 bases and 0 bases, there was a span of 11 bases. Germline V lookup: CDR1 SNHLY, CDR2 FYNNEI. The CDR3 has 14 amino acids. Here the CDR3 reads CASSPPGRSYEQYF. The DNA of the CDR3 is TGTGCCAGCAGTCCCCCCGGTCGCTCCTACGAGCAGTACTTC.

V is TRBV4-3 and J is TRBJ2-3; D is undetermined. The V end was cut by 3 bases, the J end by 6 bases, with 16 bases between. Germline lookup yields CDR1 LGHNA and CDR2 YSLEER. The CDR3 runs 15 residues. The CDR3 reads CASSHRPGARDTQYF. The CDR3 bases are TGCGCCAGCAGCCATCGCCCCGGAGCGAGGGATACGCAGTATTTT.

This clonotype was counted a few times. The V call is TRBV10-3, the J call TRBJ2-7; 7 nucleotides agree with TRBD2. The CDR3 is 16 amino acids. The V gene's germline CDR1 is ENHRY and CDR2 SYGVKD. Trimming cost V 7 bases and J 0 bases; bases outside gene matches: 12. In DNA, the CDR3 is TGTGCCATCAAGCCCCTGGGGCGGGAGTCCTCCTACGAGCAGTACTTC. Translation gives CAIKPLGRESSYEQYF.

The chain uses TRBV2 and TRBJ2-5, with D possibly matching TRBD1 (6 bases). Germline CDR1 reads SNHLY; CDR2 reads FYNNEI. This CDR3 has 14 amino acids. The V end lost 6 bases, the J end lost 2 bases, and 13 bases lay between the germline ends. CDR3 nucleotide sequence: TGTGCCAGCAGGGCCTTAGGGGGTCAAGAGACCCAGTACTTC. Translating gives CASRALGGQETQYF. Together with reference TRBV2 and TRBJ2-5, the CDR3 gives the full variable domain: EPEVTQTPSHQVTQMGQEVILRCVPISNHLYFYWYRQILGQKVEFLVSFYNNEISEKSEIFDDQFSVERPDGSNFTLKIRSTKLEDSAMYFCASRALGGQETQYFGPGTRLLVL.

This clonotype was seen a handful of times. The chain uses TRBV12-3 or TRBV12-4 and TRBJ2-7; perhaps TRBD1 as D (5 bases). Trimming took off 6 bases at V and 1 base at J, with 13 bases between the two ends. The CDR3 runs 14 residues. Written as DNA, the CDR3 is TGTGCCAGCAGCACCGGACAAGATTCCTACGAGCAGTACTTC. Translating it yields CASSTGQDSYEQYF.

The chain combines TRBV7-2 with TRBJ2-7; 8 nucleotides align to TRBD2. With V trimmed by 5 bases and J by 1 base, 7 bases remained unmatched. CDR3 length: 15 residues. Germline V gene sequence: CDR1 SGHTA, CDR2 FQGNSA. The CDR3 protein is CASSRRVAGSYEQYF. DNA for the CDR3: TGTGCCAGCAGCCGCCGGGTAGCGGGGTCCTACGAGCAGTACTTC. Full variable domain (remainder filled in from reference TRBV7-2 and TRBJ2-7): GAGVSQSPSNKVTEKGKDVELRCDPISGHTALYWYRQSLGQGLEFLIYFQGNSAPDKSGLPSDRFSAERTGGSVSTLTIQRTQQEDSAVYLCASSRRVAGSYEQYFGPGTRLTVT.

The chain is built from TRBV4-3 and TRBJ2-1; D unclear. V was clipped by 4 bases and J by 9 bases, with 19 bases between them. The CDR3 covers 15 residues. Germline loops: CDR1 LGHNA, CDR2 YSLEER. CDR3 DNA: TGCGCCAGCAGCCGAACCGTAGGACCCGATGGTGAGCAGTTCTTC. It is translated as CASSRTVGPDGEQFF.

This clonotype has a handful of counts. The J gene is TRBJ1-1, the V gene TRBV3-1; weak D call: TRBD1 (6 bases). V shed 1 base and J shed 3 bases, with 12 bases lying between them. Germline assignment: CDR1 LGHDT and CDR2 YNNKEL (reference sequence). The CDR3 extends over 15 amino acids. The CDR3 reads CASSQGGGSHTEAFF. DNA for the CDR3: TGTGCCAGCAGCCAAGGGGGGGGCAGCCACACTGAAGCTTTCTTT. The variable domain in full, with the rest retrieved from reference TRBV3-1 and TRBJ1-1, is DTAVSQTPKYLVTQMGNDKSIKCEQNLGHDTMYWYKQDSKKFLKIMFSYNNKELIINETVPNRFSPKSPDKAHLNLHINSLELGDSAVYFCASSQGGGSHTEAFFGQGTRLTVV.

The chain has TRBV7-4 and TRBJ2-3; D is ambiguous. The CDR3 has 9 amino acids. With 7 bases removed from V and 9 bases from J, the gap between germline ends came to 5 bases. Germline CDR1 is SGHVT and CDR2 is SQSDAQ. The CDR3 reads CASNPTQYF. CDR3 nucleotides: TGTGCCAGCAACCCAACGCAGTATTTT.

This clonotype showed up many times. The chain couples TRBV6-5 to TRBJ1-4; 7 bases line up with TRBD1. This CDR3 has 12 amino acids. V was clipped by 10 bases and J by 5 bases; unmatched bases: 4. Germline V CDR1 and CDR2: MNHEY, SVGAGI. The CDR3 DNA reads as TGTGCCACTACGACAGGGAATGAAAAACTGTTTTTT. This gives the protein CATTTGNEKLFF.

The rearrangement uses TRBV7-9 and TRBJ2-5, with 8 bases that match TRBD1. Germline V gene sequence: CDR1 SEHNR, CDR2 FQNEAQ (reference sequence). This CDR3 region has 13 residues. The V and J ends lost 5 bases and 9 bases, in that order; junction bases with no gene match: 8. The CDR3 here is CASSRNRQGSQYF. CDR3 bases: TGTGCCAGCAGCCGTAACAGACAGGGGTCCCAGTACTTC.

The V and J genes are TRBV18 and TRBJ2-2, with a tentative D call TRBD1 (6 bases). Germline CDR1 reads KGHSH; CDR2 reads LQKENI. V was cut by 3 bases and J by 6 bases, with 14 bases left in between. The CDR3 runs to 15 residues. CDR3 loop: CASSPSTGFAGELFF. The DNA of the CDR3 is TGTGCCAGCTCACCGTCGACAGGTTTTGCCGGGGAGCTGTTTTTT.

This chain joins TRBV6-1 and TRBJ2-2; tentatively, D is TRBD1 (5 bases). This CDR3 comprises 13 residues. V lost 6 bases to trimming and J lost 9 bases, with 14 bases between them. Germline loops: CDR1 MNHNS, CDR2 SASEGT. CDR3: CASSPIQGWELFF. The CDR3 nucleotides are TGTGCCAGCAGCCCTATCCAGGGATGGGAGCTGTTTTTT.

In its sample, this clonotype was seen many times. The V gene is TRBV15, the J gene TRBJ2-5; D remains ambiguous. The CDR3 is made up of 12 amino acids. Trimming took 0 bases from V and 2 from J, leaving 1 base between them. CDR1 is LNHNV and CDR2 is YYDKDF in the germline V gene (reference sequence). The CDR3 coding sequence is TGTGCCACCAGCAGAGATCAAGAGACCCAGTACTTC. It yields the protein CATSRDQETQYF.

The rearrangement joins TRBV5-1 to TRBJ2-1; weak D call: TRBD2 (5 bases). Germline V CDR1 and CDR2: SGHRS, YFSETQ. This CDR3 region has 15 residues. Trimming stripped 1 base from V and 0 bases from J, with 8 bases between. This CDR3 is CASSLQADSYNEQFF. CDR3 nucleotides: TGCGCCAGCAGCTTGCAAGCGGACTCCTACAATGAGCAGTTCTTC.

This clonotype was detected only a few times. The chain uses TRBV29-1 and TRBJ2-1, with D perhaps TRBD1 (5 bases). CDR3 length equals 16 residues. Germline V gene lookup returns CDR1 SQVTM and CDR2 ANQGSEA. V was trimmed by 4 bases and J by 2 bases, leaving 18 bases between them. CDR3 loop: CSVGRFREGTYNEQFF. DNA of the CDR3: TGCAGCGTTGGCCGGTTCAGGGAAGGTACCTACAATGAGCAGTTCTTC.

Many counts were recorded for this clonotype. The genes are TRBV5-4 and TRBJ2-7; TRBD1 matches at 7 bases. The V gene end was trimmed by 4 bases and the J gene end by 3 bases; junction bases not matched to a gene: 10. The CDR3 extends over 15 amino acids. The V gene's germline CDR1 is SGHNT and CDR2 YYREEE (reference sequence). The CDR3 nucleotides are TGTGCCAGCAGCCCTGGACAGGCTGAGCTCTACGAGCAGTACTTC. As protein: CASSPGQAELYEQYF.

The chain couples TRBV29-1 to TRBJ1-1; 7 bases fit TRBD1. The CDR3 covers 20 residues. Trimming cost V 7 bases and J 4 bases; bases outside gene matches: 30. Germline V lookup: CDR1 SQVTM, CDR2 ANQGSEA. The CDR3 nucleotides are TGCAGCGCTACCGAATATTGGGTGGGGAAACAGGGGAAGGTAGGCACTGAAGCTTTCTTT. Translated: CSATEYWVGKQGKVGTEAFF.

The CDR3 DNA follows: TGCAGCGTTAAACCACAGGGGAACACTGAAGCTTTCTTT. This sequence encodes CSVKPQGNTEAFF. The chain joins TRBV29-1 to TRBJ1-1; D might be TRBD1 (6 bases). With 5 bases removed from V and 1 base from J, the gap between germline ends came to 11 bases. The length of the CDR3 is 13 residues. Germline lookup yields CDR1 SQVTM and CDR2 ANQGSEA.

The chain recombines TRBV12-3 or TRBV12-4 with TRBJ2-7; D remains unclear. The length of the CDR3 is 13 residues. Trimming pared 4 bases from V and 4 bases from J, leaving 11 bases between. The CDR3 DNA reads as TGTGCCAGCAGTTCCACGACTGGGTACGAGCAGTACTTC. Amino acid sequence: CASSSTTGYEQYF.

The chain links TRBV7-8 to TRBJ2-2, with 12 bases that match TRBD2. The J segment lost 8 bases and the V segment lost 4 bases, leaving 5 bases of the junction unmatched. This CDR3 is built from 15 residues. Per the germline V gene, CDR1 is SGHVS and CDR2 is FQNEAQ. CDR3 amino acids: CASSSSGRAPGELFF. Written as DNA, the CDR3 is TGTGCCAGCAGCTCTAGCGGGAGGGCCCCTGGGGAGCTGTTTTTT.

There are a few counts of this clonotype. This rearrangement joins TRBV12-3 or TRBV12-4 to TRBJ1-2; D is undetermined. The CDR3 contains 13 residues. V gave up 6 bases and J gave up 8 bases, with 16 bases separating them. This chain's CDR3 is CASSRGSPGGYTF. CDR3 in DNA: TGTGCCAGCAGCCGCGGATCTCCGGGGGGCTACACCTTC.

This clonotype was counted ten times or more. The V and J genes are TRBV9 and TRBJ2-3; D remains unclear. V lost 3 bases and J lost 2, with 16 bases in between. Per germline, CDR1 SGDLS and CDR2 YYNGEE. CDR3 length: 16 residues. The CDR3 nucleotides are TGTGCCAGCAGCGCGCCCCCCCGCAACACCACAGATACGCAGTATTTT. It is translated as CASSAPPRNTTDTQYF.

The V call is TRBV29-1, the J call TRBJ2-3; D is perhaps TRBD2 (5 bases). CDR1 is SQVTM and CDR2 is ANQGSEA in the germline V gene. This CDR3 is built from 13 residues. V lost 1 base, J lost 2 bases, and 7 bases lay in between. CDR3 in DNA: TGCAGCGTTGAAGGGACTTCCACAGATACGCAGTATTTT. As protein: CSVEGTSTDTQYF.

The chain has TRBV29-1 and TRBJ2-1; 13 nucleotides line up with TRBD2. There are 16 residues in the CDR3. J gave up 3 bases and V 5 bases, and 7 bases lay outside the gene matches. Germline assignment: CDR1 SQVTM and CDR2 ANQGSEA. The CDR3 spells CSVKAGTSGNYNEQFF. CDR3 DNA: TGCAGCGTTAAAGCGGGGACTAGCGGGAACTACAATGAGCAGTTCTTC.

This clonotype has more than one count but fewer than ten. The J gene is TRBJ1-1, the V gene TRBV5-6; TRBD1 is a possible D gene (5 bases). Trimming pared 2 bases from V and 2 bases from J, leaving 16 bases between. The CDR3 is made up of 16 amino acids. Germline V gene data show CDR1 as SGHDT and CDR2 as YYEEEE. The CDR3 loop is CASSFWGTGENTEAFF. The CDR3, as DNA: TGTGCCAGCAGCTTTTGGGGGACGGGAGAAAACACTGAAGCTTTCTTT. Complete variable domain (other parts from reference TRBV5-6 and TRBJ1-1): DAGVTQSPTHLIKTRGQQVTLRCSPKSGHDTVSWYQQALGQGPQFIFQYYEEEERQRGNFPDRFSGHQFPNYSSELNVNALLLGDSALYLCASSFWGTGENTEAFFGQGTRLTVV.